The rows below give T cell receptor beta chains drawn from one sample of a study of blood T cell repertoires in COVID-19. Only in-frame clones appear in the TCRdb table, and some are missing; sequencing was by immunoSEQ multiplex PCR. This table holds about 290,000 clones, 89% found once. Sequencing was carried out using peripheral blood. Source of these receptors: a middle-aged woman who had recovered from COVID-19. Each CDR3 is given with its conserved first and last residue. A D gene is named only where the DNA matches it firmly. Rows may omit the clone size; those that give it use once, few, many or a size class.

V gene	D gene	CDR3 length	J gene	clone size	CDR3 DNA	CDR3 protein
TRBV2	-	14	TRBJ2-2	-	TGTGCCAGCAGAGCTAGGGGGAACACCGGGGAGCTGTTTTTT	CASRARGNTGELFF
TRBV5-5	-	16	TRBJ2-7	-	TGTGCCAGCAGCTTGGCCCCGGGGGTCACATCCTACGAGCAGTACTTC	CASSLAPGVTSYEQYF
TRBV5-5	-	16	TRBJ1-6	-	TGTGCCAGCAGCTTGGGATGGCAGGGGTCGCTTTCACCCCTCCACTTT	CASSLGWQGSLSPLHF
TRBV4-2	-	15	TRBJ1-4	-	TGTGCCAGCAGCCAAGAATTTCTCTCTAATGAAAAACTGTTTTTT	CASSQEFLSNEKLFF
TRBV6-6	-	15	TRBJ2-7	-	TGTGCCAGCAGTCCACCCGGGACTCGATCCTACGAGCAGTACTTC	CASSPPGTRSYEQYF
TRBV24-1	TRBD2	14	TRBJ2-1	-	TGTGCCACCAGTGTGGGACTAGCGATAAATGAGCAGTTCTTC	CATSVGLAINEQFF
TRBV6-5	-	13	TRBJ2-7	-	TGTGCCAGCAGGGCCCCCAACTCCTACGAGCAGTACTTC	CASRAPNSYEQYF
TRBV30	TRBD2	13	TRBJ2-7	few	TGTGCCTGGAGACTAGCGGGAGTAAGCGAGCAGTACTTC	CAWRLAGVSEQYF
TRBV7-2	-	16	TRBJ2-7	-	TGTGCCAGCAGCATCCAGGGTACAGATAGCTCCTACGAGCAGTACTTC	CASSIQGTDSSYEQYF
TRBV12-3/TRBV12-4	-	13	TRBJ1-5	once	TGTGCCAGCAGCCGCGGGGGGTACCAGCCCCAGCATTTT	CASSRGGYQPQHF
TRBV28	-	11	TRBJ2-7	-	TGTGCCAGCAGTCTAGGGAGAAGTAGTAACTTC	CASSLGRSSNF
TRBV7-9	-	13	TRBJ2-7	-	TGTGCCAGCACCGAGGGAGACCTCTACGAGCAGTACTTC	CASTEGDLYEQYF
TRBV19	TRBD2	17	TRBJ2-3	-	TGTGCCAGTAGTATAGGGCTAGCGGTCGAAAGCACAGATACGCAGTATTTT	CASSIGLAVESTDTQYF
TRBV11-2	-	12	TRBJ1-6	few	TGTGCCAGCAGCTTACGCGATTCACCCCTCCACTTT	CASSLRDSPLHF
TRBV7-3	TRBD1	13	TRBJ2-7	-	TGTGCCAGCAGCTCCCGACAGGGTGGAGAGCAGTACTTC	CASSSRQGGEQYF
TRBV27	TRBD1	15	TRBJ2-2	many	TGTGCCAGCAGTCTTGGGACAGCGAACACCGGGGAGCTGTTTTTT	CASSLGTANTGELFF
TRBV3-1/TRBV3-2	TRBD1	16	TRBJ2-2	-	TGTGCCAGCAGCCAGAGTACAGGGGGAAACACCGGGGAGCTGTTTTTT	CASSQSTGGNTGELFF
TRBV10-3	TRBD1	15	TRBJ1-5	-	TGTGCCATCAGTGAGTGGGACAGGGTACAACAGCCCCAGCATTTT	CAISEWDRVQQPQHF
TRBV11-2	-	18	TRBJ2-7	-	TGTGCCAGCAGCTTGGGGCCTGACAGGCCCGGGTCCTCCAACGAGCAGTACTTC	CASSLGPDRPGSSNEQYF
TRBV28	-	12	TRBJ1-1	-	TGTGCCAGCAGTTCACAGGGACCTCAAGCTTTCTTT	CASSSQGPQAFF
TRBV4-2	TRBD2	18	TRBJ2-7	-	TGTGCCAGCAGCCAAGGACTAGCGGGAGGGCCCTTCATGGGCGAGCAGTACTTC	CASSQGLAGGPFMGEQYF
TRBV27	TRBD2	14	TRBJ2-7	-	TGTGCCAGCAAAAGAGCAGCGGGAGTACACGAGCAGTACTTC	CASKRAAGVHEQYF